Listed here are 22 T cell receptor beta chains from one sample, sequenced in a study of shared clonotypes between healthy human individuals. Naive CD8 populations comprised CD45RO-negative cells positively selected for CCR7, excluding terminally differentiated effector memory CD45RA+ cells. Only in-frame clones appear in the TCRdb table, and some are missing; sequencing was by immunoSEQ multiplex PCR. The sample records around 1,900,000 clones, roughly 95% being singletons. Material: naive CD8+ T cells from PBMCs. These receptors all come from a man between 18 and 35 years old in good health. Some clones in this sample may be carry-over from other donors' samples.

The J gene is TRBJ2-7, the V gene TRBV28; D unclear. Between the trimmed V and J ends, which lost 6 bases and 0 bases, there was a span of 12 bases. The germline gives CDR1 MDHEN, CDR2 SYDVKM. This CDR3 is built from 14 residues. The CDR3 region is CASSLTQLSYEQYF. CDR3 nucleotides: TGTGCCAGCAGCCTGACACAGCTCTCCTACGAGCAGTACTTC.

Here the CDR3 reads CASSLLPAMNTEAFF. CDR3 DNA sequence: TGTGCCAGCAGCTTACTCCCTGCGATGAACACTGAAGCTTTCTTT. This chain connects TRBV13 to TRBJ1-1; D not certain. V lost 2 bases and J lost 0, with 10 bases in between. The CDR3 has 15 residues. Germline loops: CDR1 PRHDT, CDR2 FYEKMQ (reference sequence).

The genes are TRBV7-9 and TRBJ2-7; the D gene is possibly TRBD2 (6 bases). Germline CDR1 and CDR2: SEHNR and FQNEAQ (reference sequence). Trimming removed 5 bases from V and 1 base from J, with 15 bases in between. This CDR3 spans 15 amino acids. CDR3 in amino acids: CASSGGLPRSYEQYF. The CDR3 DNA reads as TGTGCCAGCAGCGGAGGGCTACCGAGATCCTACGAGCAGTACTTC. The variable domain in full, with the rest retrieved from reference TRBV7-9 and TRBJ2-7, is DTGVSQNPRHKITKRGQNVTFRCDPISEHNRLYWYRQTLGQGPEFLTYFQNEAQLEKSRLLSDRFSAERPKGSFSTLEIQRTEQGDSAMYLCASSGGLPRSYEQYFGPGTRLTVT.

The rearrangement links TRBV6-4 to TRBJ1-4; the D is unclear. The CDR3 spans 15 residues. The germline gives CDR1 MRHNA, CDR2 SNTAGT. V gave up 3 bases and J gave up 4 bases, with 12 bases separating them. CDR3 in DNA: TGTGCCAGCAGTGAGATCCGACCGGTTAATGAAAAACTGTTTTTT. Amino acids: CASSEIRPVNEKLFF.

The chain joins TRBV5-5 to TRBJ2-3; D is unclear. Per germline, CDR1 SGHKS and CDR2 YYEKEE (reference sequence). The CDR3 is 13 residues long. The germline V and J ends were trimmed by 1 base and 0 bases, with 3 bases remaining between them. CDR3 DNA: TGTGCCAGCAGCTTGATTAGCACAGATACGCAGTATTTT. It specifies CASSLISTDTQYF.

Only one count was recorded for this clone. V usage is TRBV27 and J usage is TRBJ2-7; D gene uncertain. Germline-derived CDR1 and CDR2 are MNHEY and SMNVEV (reference sequence). This CDR3 is 15 amino acids long. Trimming removed 0 bases at V and 2 bases at J, with 11 bases between. CDR3 coding DNA: TGTGCCAGCAGTTTATCGTTAGGGTTCGCCTACGAGCAGTACTTC. Its translation is CASSLSLGFAYEQYF.

The chain couples TRBV27 to TRBJ2-7, with D maybe TRBD2 (6 bases). CDR1 and CDR2 (germline): MNHEY, SMNVEV (reference sequence). V was cut by 3 bases and J by 1 base, with 16 bases left in between. This CDR3 is built from 16 residues. The CDR3 region has the DNA TGTGCCAGCAGTTTCGCGGGACCGTTAGGGTCCTACGAGCAGTACTTC. As protein: CASSFAGPLGSYEQYF.

The chain combines TRBV7-9 with TRBJ2-7; a weak D match, TRBD2 (5 bases). V was pared by 5 bases and J by 2 bases, with 22 bases between. The germline V gene encodes CDR1 SEHNR and CDR2 FQNEAQ (reference sequence). The CDR3 runs to 17 residues. The CDR3 loop is CASSPPSRGDATYEQYF. CDR3 bases: TGTGCCAGCAGCCCGCCCTCCCGGGGAGACGCGACCTACGAGCAGTACTTC.

The J gene is TRBJ2-3, the V gene TRBV7-3; the D gene is possibly TRBD2 (5 bases). Per germline, CDR1 SGHTA and CDR2 FQGTGA. This CDR3 has 15 amino acids. V shed 3 bases and J shed 2 bases, with 12 bases lying between them. As DNA, the CDR3 is TGTGCCAGCAGCTTTGATGGAGACTACACAGATACGCAGTATTTT. Its translation: CASSFDGDYTDTQYF.

This clone came up a few times. The V gene is TRBV6-6, the J gene TRBJ2-1; D not certain. CDR1 and CDR2 (germline): MNHNY, SVGAGI (reference sequence). With 2 bases removed from V and 6 bases from J, the gap between germline ends came to 5 bases. This CDR3 region has 12 residues. The CDR3 region has the DNA TGTGCCAGCAGTTACCCCCCCAATGAGCAGTTCTTC. Protein: CASSYPPNEQFF.

The J gene is TRBJ2-1, the V gene TRBV25-1; 8 bases match TRBD1. CDR3 length: 15 amino acids. Germline loops: CDR1 MGHDK, CDR2 SYGVNS. V was clipped by 3 bases and J by 2 bases; unmatched bases: 3. The CDR3 DNA follows: TGTGCCAGCAGTGAGCGACAGGGGCCCTACAATGAGCAGTTCTTC. Its translation is CASSERQGPYNEQFF.

The chain uses TRBV5-7 and TRBJ1-1; TRBD1 might be the D (6 bases). TRBV5-7 is an ORF; its function is uncertain. The CDR3 has 15 amino acids. V lost 4 bases and J lost 5, with 18 bases in between. The CDR3 sequence: CASSTRDTEVTEAFF. CDR3 sequence (DNA): TGTGCCAGCAGCACCCGGGACACCGAAGTAACTGAAGCTTTCTTT.

In regard to this clone: The identical CDR3 is also encoded by other nucleotide sequences in the sample. V usage is TRBV27 and J usage is TRBJ2-2, with D uncertain. Trimming shortened V by 2 bases and J by 7 bases, and 8 bases separated the two germline ends. The germline V gene encodes CDR1 MNHEY and CDR2 SMNVEV (reference sequence). The length of the CDR3 is 13 residues. The CDR3, as DNA: TGTGCCAGCAGTTTAGCTGGGGTCGGGGAGCTGTTTTTT. Residues: CASSLAGVGELFF.

The chain has TRBV2 and TRBJ2-2, with D possibly called TRBD1 or TRBD2 (5 bases each). The CDR3 length is 13 residues. The V and J ends lost 9 bases and 0 bases respectively, with 8 bases between them. The germline V gene encodes CDR1 SNHLY and CDR2 FYNNEI. The CDR3 loop is CASRGSNTGELFF. Here the CDR3 DNA reads TGTGCCAGTCGGGGCTCGAACACCGGGGAGCTGTTTTTT.

This clone occurred a few times. The V call is TRBV5-5, the J call TRBJ2-2, with D possibly matching TRBD1 (6 bases). Germline V lookup: CDR1 SGHKS, CDR2 YYEKEE (reference sequence). The CDR3 length is 17 residues. Trimming stripped 0 bases from V and 0 bases from J, with 12 bases between. This chain's CDR3 is CASSLGYRDPNTGELFF. The CDR3 nucleotides are TGTGCCAGCAGCTTGGGGTACAGGGACCCGAACACCGGGGAGCTGTTTTTT.

Comments on this clone: Distinct nucleotide sequences in the sample also encode this CDR3. CDR3 region: CASSPGLAGVNEQFF. The DNA of the CDR3 is TGTGCCAGCAGTCCCGGACTAGCGGGAGTTAATGAGCAGTTCTTC. The V gene is TRBV28, the J gene TRBJ2-1; 13 bases line up with TRBD2. The J segment lost 7 bases and the V segment lost 5 bases, leaving 5 bases of the junction unmatched. This CDR3 has 15 residues. Germline V gene sequence: CDR1 MDHEN, CDR2 SYDVKM. Full variable domain (remainder filled in from reference TRBV28 and TRBJ2-1): DVKVTQSSRYLVKRTGEKVFLECVQDMDHENMFWYRQDPGLGLRLIYFSYDVKMKEKGDIPEGYSVSREKKERFSLILESASTNQTSMYLCASSPGLAGVNEQFFGPGTRLTVL.

This sequence joins TRBV14 and TRBJ2-5; D not certain. This CDR3 has 12 amino acids. Germline assignment: CDR1 SGHDN and CDR2 FVKESK. V was cut by 4 bases and J by 4 bases, with 7 bases left in between. CDR3 bases: TGTGCCAGCAGCCTACGAGGAGAGACCCAGTACTTC. This encodes CASSLRGETQYF.

The chain recombines TRBV9 with TRBJ2-5; 9 nucleotides align to TRBD2. CDR3 length: 16 residues. CDR1 SGDLS and CDR2 YYNGEE come from the germline V gene. The J segment lost 5 bases and the V segment lost 4 bases, leaving 12 bases of the junction unmatched. The chain's CDR3 is CASSLELAGLGETQYF. CDR3 sequence (DNA): TGTGCCAGCAGCTTAGAACTAGCGGGCCTGGGTGAGACCCAGTACTTC.

The V call is TRBV27, the J call TRBJ2-5, with D possibly matching TRBD1 (6 bases). Trimming stripped 5 bases from V and 1 base from J, with 11 bases between. The CDR3 extends over 14 amino acids. Germline V gene data show CDR1 as MNHEY and CDR2 as SMNVEV (reference sequence). The CDR3 loop reads CASSLTGAQETQYF. In nucleotides, the CDR3 is TGTGCCAGCAGTCTGACAGGAGCCCAAGAGACCCAGTACTTC.

V gene TRBV7-2 combines with J gene TRBJ1-1; TRBD1 matches 7 bases. The CDR3 spans 15 residues. V was pared by 5 bases and J by 0 bases, with 6 bases of the junction left unmatched. CDR1 is SGHTA and CDR2 is FQGNSA in the germline V gene. The CDR3 DNA reads as TGTGCCAGCAGCGGAAGACAGGGTCTGAACACTGAAGCTTTCTTT. This gives the protein CASSGRQGLNTEAFF.

In DNA form, the CDR3 reads TGTGCCAGCAGTGAATCCCAGGGGCGGAACACTGAAGCTTTCTTT. Translation gives CASSESQGRNTEAFF. The chain has TRBV2 and TRBJ1-1; weak D call: TRBD1 (6 bases). This CDR3 has 15 amino acids. V lost 2 bases to trimming and J lost 1 base, with 11 bases between them. Germline CDR1 is SNHLY and CDR2 is FYNNEI.

The chain recombines TRBV28 with TRBJ2-6, with D perhaps matching TRBD2 (5 bases). Trimming took off 1 base at V and 4 bases at J, with 14 bases between the two ends. CDR1 is MDHEN and CDR2 is SYDVKM in the germline V gene. The length of the CDR3 is 17 residues. The CDR3 DNA is TGTGCCAGCAGTTTATTCGCTAGCCAAACAGGGGCCAACGTCCTGACTTTC. Protein sequence: CASSLFASQTGANVLTF.